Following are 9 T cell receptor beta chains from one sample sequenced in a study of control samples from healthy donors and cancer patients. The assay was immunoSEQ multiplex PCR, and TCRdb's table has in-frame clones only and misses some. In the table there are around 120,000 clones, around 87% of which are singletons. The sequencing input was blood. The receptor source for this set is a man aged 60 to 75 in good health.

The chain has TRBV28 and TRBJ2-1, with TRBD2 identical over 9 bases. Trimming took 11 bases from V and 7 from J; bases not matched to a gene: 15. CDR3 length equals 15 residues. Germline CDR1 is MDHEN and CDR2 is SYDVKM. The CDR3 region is CASRAAGGGLNEQFF. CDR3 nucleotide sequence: TGTGCCTCTAGGGCAGCGGGGGGCGGCTTAAATGAGCAGTTCTTC.

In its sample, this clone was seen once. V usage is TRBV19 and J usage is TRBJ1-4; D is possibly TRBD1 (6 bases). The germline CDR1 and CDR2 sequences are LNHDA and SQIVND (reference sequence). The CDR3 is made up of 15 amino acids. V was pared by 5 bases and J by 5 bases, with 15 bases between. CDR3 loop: CASSVPGHQNEKLFF. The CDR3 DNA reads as TGTGCCAGTAGTGTCCCGGGACACCAAAATGAAAAACTGTTTTTT.

The CDR3 region is CAISNDAPQFF. The CDR3 region has the DNA TGTGCCATCAGTAACGACGCGCCCCAGTTCTTC. The V gene is TRBV10-3, the J gene TRBJ2-1, with no clear D. CDR3 size: 11 residues. Trimming removed 5 bases from V and 13 bases from J, with 12 bases in between. Germline-derived CDR1 and CDR2 are ENHRY and SYGVKD.

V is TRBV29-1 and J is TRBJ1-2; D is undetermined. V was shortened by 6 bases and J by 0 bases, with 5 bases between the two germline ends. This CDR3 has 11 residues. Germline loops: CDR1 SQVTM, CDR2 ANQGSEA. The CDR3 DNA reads TGCAGCGTGAACGCTAACTATGGCTACACCTTC. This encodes CSVNANYGYTF.

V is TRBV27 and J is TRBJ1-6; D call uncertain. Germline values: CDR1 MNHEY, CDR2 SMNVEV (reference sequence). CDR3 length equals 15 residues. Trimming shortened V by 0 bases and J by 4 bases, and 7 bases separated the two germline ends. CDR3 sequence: CASSLSGGYNSPLHF. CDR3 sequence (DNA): TGTGCCAGCAGTTTATCGGGCGGGTATAATTCACCCCTCCACTTT.

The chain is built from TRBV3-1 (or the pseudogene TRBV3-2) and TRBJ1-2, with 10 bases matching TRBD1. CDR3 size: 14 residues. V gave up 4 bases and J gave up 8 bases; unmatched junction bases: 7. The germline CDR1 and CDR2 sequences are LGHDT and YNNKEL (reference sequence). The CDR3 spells CASSLDRGFYGYTF. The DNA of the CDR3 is TGTGCCAGCAGCCTGGACAGGGGGTTCTACGGCTACACCTTC.

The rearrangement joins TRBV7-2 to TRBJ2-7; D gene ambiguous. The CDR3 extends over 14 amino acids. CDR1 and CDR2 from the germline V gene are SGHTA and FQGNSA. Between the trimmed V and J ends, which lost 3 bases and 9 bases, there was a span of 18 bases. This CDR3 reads CASSFKGSVYVQYF. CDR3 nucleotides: TGTGCCAGCAGCTTTAAGGGATCAGTATATGTGCAGTACTTC.

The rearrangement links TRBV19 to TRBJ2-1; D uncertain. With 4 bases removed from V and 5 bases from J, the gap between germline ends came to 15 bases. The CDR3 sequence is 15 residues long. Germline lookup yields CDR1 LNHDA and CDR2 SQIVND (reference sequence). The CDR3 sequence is CASSTSPVFNNEQFF. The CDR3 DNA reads TGTGCCAGTAGTACGAGTCCAGTTTTTAACAATGAGCAGTTCTTC. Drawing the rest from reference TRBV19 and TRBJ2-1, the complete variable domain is DGGITQSPKYLFRKEGQNVTLSCEQNLNHDAMYWYRQDPGQGLRLIYYSQIVNDFQKGDIAEGYSVSREKKESFPLTVTSAQKNPTAFYLCASSTSPVFNNEQFFGPGTRLTVL.

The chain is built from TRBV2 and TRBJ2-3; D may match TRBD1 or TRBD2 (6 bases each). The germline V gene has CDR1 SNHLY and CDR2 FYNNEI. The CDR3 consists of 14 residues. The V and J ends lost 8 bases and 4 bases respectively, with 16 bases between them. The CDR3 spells CASRLGGNADTQYF. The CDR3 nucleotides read TGTGCCAGCCGATTAGGGGGGAATGCAGATACGCAGTATTTT.